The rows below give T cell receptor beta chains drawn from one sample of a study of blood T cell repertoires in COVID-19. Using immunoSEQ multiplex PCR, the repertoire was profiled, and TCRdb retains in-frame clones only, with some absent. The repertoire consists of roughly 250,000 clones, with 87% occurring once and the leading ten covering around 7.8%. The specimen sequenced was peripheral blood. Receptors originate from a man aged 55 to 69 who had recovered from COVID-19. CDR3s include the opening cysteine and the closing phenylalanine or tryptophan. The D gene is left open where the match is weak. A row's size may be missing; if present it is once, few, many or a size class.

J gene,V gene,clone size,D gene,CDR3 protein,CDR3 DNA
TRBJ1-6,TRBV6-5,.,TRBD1,CASRYEGQGNSPLHF,TGTGCCAGCAGGTATGAGGGACAGGGGAATTCACCCCTCCACTTT
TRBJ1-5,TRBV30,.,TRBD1,CAWSVGGQGHQPQHF,TGTGCCTGGAGTGTAGGAGGACAGGGCCATCAGCCCCAGCATTTT
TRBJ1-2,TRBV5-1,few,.,CASSFIEGYGYTF,TGCGCCAGCAGCTTTATTGAGGGCTATGGCTACACCTTC
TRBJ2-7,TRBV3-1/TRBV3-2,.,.,CASSQAGTFSYEQYF,TGTGCCAGCAGCCAAGCCGGGACTTTCTCCTACGAGCAGTACTTC
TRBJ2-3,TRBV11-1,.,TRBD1,CASSSGTGYSTDTQYF,TGTGCCAGCAGCTCCGGGACAGGGTATAGCACAGATACGCAGTATTTT
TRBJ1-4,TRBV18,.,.,CASSPSATNEKLFF,TGTGCCAGCTCACCCAGTGCAACTAATGAAAAACTGTTTTTT
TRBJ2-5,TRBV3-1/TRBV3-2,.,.,CASSRLTQETQYF,TGTGCCAGCAGCCGGTTAACTCAAGAGACCCAGTACTTC
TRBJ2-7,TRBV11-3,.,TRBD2,CASSLDGLAGEEQYF,TGTGCCAGCAGCTTAGATGGCCTAGCGGGGGAGGAGCAGTACTTC
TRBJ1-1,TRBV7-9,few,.,CASSSPRGGRDTEAFF,TGTGCCAGCAGCTCTCCCCGCGGAGGGAGGGACACTGAAGCTTTCTTT
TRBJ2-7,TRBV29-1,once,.,CSVEQTERPYEQYF,TGCAGCGTTGAACAGACAGAGAGACCCTACGAGCAGTACTTC
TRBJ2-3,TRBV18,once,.,CASSPSSRGDTQYF,TGTGCCAGCTCACCAAGCTCCCGGGGGGATACGCAGTATTTT
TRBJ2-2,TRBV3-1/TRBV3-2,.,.,CASSLRWPGTGELFF,TGTGCCAGCAGCCTAAGATGGCCGGGCACCGGGGAGCTGTTTTTT
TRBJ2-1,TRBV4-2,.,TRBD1,CASSQAFRGSNEQFF,TGTGCCAGCAGCCAGGCCTTCAGGGGGTCAAATGAGCAGTTCTTC
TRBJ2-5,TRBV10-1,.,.,CASSERRQETQYF,TGCGCCAGCAGTGAGAGGCGGCAAGAGACCCAGTACTTC
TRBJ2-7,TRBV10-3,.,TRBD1,CAISENRDRVSYEQYF,TGTGCCATCAGTGAAAACAGGGACAGGGTATCCTACGAGCAGTACTTC
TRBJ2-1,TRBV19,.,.,CASSIGDTYNEQFF,TGTGCCAGTAGTATAGGGGACACCTACAATGAGCAGTTCTTC